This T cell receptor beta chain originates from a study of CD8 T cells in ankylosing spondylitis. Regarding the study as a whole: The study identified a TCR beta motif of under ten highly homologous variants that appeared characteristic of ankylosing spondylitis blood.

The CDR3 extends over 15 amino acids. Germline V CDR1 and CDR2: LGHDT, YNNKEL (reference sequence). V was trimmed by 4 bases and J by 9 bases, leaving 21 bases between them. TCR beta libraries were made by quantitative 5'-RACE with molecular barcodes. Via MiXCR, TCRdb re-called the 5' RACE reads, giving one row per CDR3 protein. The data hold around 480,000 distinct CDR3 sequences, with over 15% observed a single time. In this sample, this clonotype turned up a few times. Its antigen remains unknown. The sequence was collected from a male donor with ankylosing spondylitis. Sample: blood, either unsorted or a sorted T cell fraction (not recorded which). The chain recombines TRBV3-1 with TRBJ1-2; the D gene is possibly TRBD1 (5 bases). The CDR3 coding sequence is TGTGCCAGCAGCCGGTCCGGGGGGAAGGTGGTGAGCTACACCTTC. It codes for CASSRSGGKVVSYTF.